The sequence of this T cell receptor beta chain was determined in a study of shared clonotypes between healthy human individuals. The V and J ends lost 6 bases and 14 bases, in that order; junction bases with no gene match: 13. This CDR3 spans 14 amino acids. The germline V gene has CDR1 ENHRY and CDR2 SYGVKD. A word on this clone: What it binds is unknown.

The donors, all of them Caucasian adults, lived in Nashville, Tennessee. Regarding the study as a whole: Estimated richness values were generally larger in naive subsets than in memory subsets.

The authors split each subset's genomic DNA evenly across several immunoSEQ plates. Some clones are missing from TCRdb's copy, which holds only in-frame ones; the method was immunoSEQ multiplex PCR. The sample holds about 980,000 clones, about three quarters seen once. Input material: memory CD4+ T cells sorted from blood. This sample's subset: CD45RA-negative fraction. The source of this sequence is a man aged 18 to 30 in good health. This rearrangement joins TRBV10-3 to TRBJ1-6; TRBD1 matches at 7 bases. CDR3 nucleotide sequence: TGTGCCATCAGGGGACAGTCCGAGGGCGTGGCCCTCCACTTT. Translated, it gives CAIRGQSEGVALHF.